Below, 30 T cell receptor beta chains from the same sample are listed, as sequenced in a study of Ad26.COV2.S vaccination and SARS-CoV-2 variants. Sequencing was performed with immunoSEQ multiplex PCR; in TCRdb, only in-frame clones are kept and a portion is missing. The table records a few hundred thousand clones, approximately 90% of them present only once. As for treatment: some 19 received Ad26.COV2.S at low or high dose, single or two shots; a few received placebo; per-sample allocation not given. Sampling was done on day 63 after the first vaccine or placebo injection. Sample: peripheral blood, taken in a trial of Ad26.COV2.S vaccine versus placebo. Receptors originate from a person aged 18-60 years who received the Ad26.COV2.S COVID-19 vaccine or a placebo.

This chain connects TRBV15 to TRBJ2-3; 9 bases line up with TRBD1. This CDR3 comprises 16 residues. Trimming at V came to 0 bases and at J to 4 bases, leaving 5 bases not matched to a gene. Looked up from germline, CDR1 is LNHNV and CDR2 is YYDKDF (reference sequence). CDR3 DNA: TGTGCCACCAGCAGAGATAGGGGACAGGGTCCAGATACGCAGTATTTT. This encodes CATSRDRGQGPDTQYF.

The V and J genes are TRBV11-2 and TRBJ1-2; TRBD1 matches at 7 bases. CDR3 size: 15 residues. Per germline, CDR1 SGHAT and CDR2 FQNNGV. V shed 1 base, J shed 5 bases, and the junction held 7 bases outside the gene matches. CDR3 residues: CASSLGQGLRYGYTF. CDR3 bases: TGTGCCAGCAGCTTAGGACAGGGTCTGCGGTATGGCTACACCTTC.

V gene TRBV18 combines with J gene TRBJ2-2; 7 bases are a match to TRBD2. Germline V gene data show CDR1 as KGHSH and CDR2 as LQKENI. V gave up 3 bases and J gave up 0 bases; unmatched junction bases: 4. The CDR3 runs 16 residues. In DNA form, the CDR3 reads TGTGCCAGCTCACCGGTTGGGACTACGAACACCGGGGAGCTGTTTTTT. Its protein product is CASSPVGTTNTGELFF.

The chain joins TRBV6-2 or TRBV6-3 to TRBJ1-5; D not certain. The CDR3 consists of 14 residues. V lost 2 bases and J 1 base, leaving 6 bases between the germline ends. Germline CDR1 is MNHEY and CDR2 is SVGEGT. CDR3 nucleotides: TGTGCCAGCAGTTACCAACCGAGCAATCAGCCCCAGCATTTT. Its protein product is CASSYQPSNQPQHF.

This sequence joins TRBV11-3 and TRBJ2-2; no firm D call. The CDR3 covers 13 residues. V lost 5 bases and J lost 6, with 10 bases in between. Germline CDR1 reads SGHNT; CDR2 reads YENEEA. The CDR3 nucleotides read TGTGCCAGCAGCCCCACGGCCGCCGGGGAGCTGTTTTTT. The encoded protein is CASSPTAAGELFF.

The chain has TRBV12-5 and TRBJ2-3; 7 nucleotides agree with TRBD1. The germline CDR1 and CDR2 sequences are LGHNT and FRNRAP. Trimming removed 1 base from V and 1 base from J; junction bases left unmatched: 5. The CDR3 covers 16 residues. The CDR3 here is CASGLGHRGGTDTQYF. The CDR3 DNA follows: TGTGCTAGTGGTTTGGGCCACAGGGGAGGCACAGATACGCAGTATTTT.

V usage is TRBV5-1 and J usage is TRBJ2-7, with 7 bases identical to TRBD1. CDR1 and CDR2 from the germline V gene are SGHRS and YFSETQ. The CDR3 totals 14 residues. V dropped 0 bases and J dropped 2; count of bases not matched to a gene: 2. CDR3 region: CASSLVGTAYEQYF. DNA for the CDR3: TGCGCCAGCAGCTTGGTAGGGACAGCCTACGAGCAGTACTTC.

The J gene is TRBJ2-2, the V gene TRBV4-1; D unclear. V was trimmed by 4 bases and J by 6 bases, leaving 6 bases between them. The CDR3 is 12 amino acids. Germline V gives CDR1 MGHRA, CDR2 YSYEKL. The CDR3: CASSRGAGELFF. In nucleotides, the CDR3 is TGCGCCAGCAGCCGAGGCGCCGGGGAGCTGTTTTTT.

CDR3 DNA sequence: TGTGCCAGCAGCCAAGAAAGAGGGCAGGGGGCGAGGTTGGGCACTGAAGCTTTCTTT. It specifies CASSQERGQGARLGTEAFF. The gene calls are TRBV3-1 (or the pseudogene TRBV3-2) and TRBJ1-1; 8 bases map to TRBD1. V was clipped by 0 bases and J by 4 bases; unmatched bases: 16. This CDR3 region has 19 residues. CDR1 is LGHDT and CDR2 is YNNKEL in the germline V gene (reference sequence).

CDR3 sequence (DNA): TGTGCCAGCAGTTTATCGCCACTAGCGGGGGGGCAGGATACGCAGTATTTT. This codes for CASSLSPLAGGQDTQYF. V gene TRBV27 combines with J gene TRBJ2-3; 13 bases map to TRBD2. The CDR3 has 17 residues. Germline loops: CDR1 MNHEY, CDR2 SMNVEV (reference sequence). With V trimmed by 0 bases and J by 6 bases, 6 bases remained unmatched.

This sequence joins TRBV6-2 or TRBV6-3 and TRBJ2-3, with TRBD1 matching 7 bases. CDR1 and CDR2 from the germline V gene are MNHEY and SVGEGT. V dropped 2 bases and J dropped 5; count of bases not matched to a gene: 7. The CDR3 sequence is 15 residues long. The CDR3 DNA reads as TGTGCCAGCAGTTACGGGCAGGGGGTGAGAGATACGCAGTATTTT. This encodes CASSYGQGVRDTQYF.

This clone has only one observation. V gene TRBV5-5 combines with J gene TRBJ1-1; D gene unclear. Germline CDR1 is SGHKS and CDR2 is YYEKEE (reference sequence). V lost 2 bases to trimming and J lost 6 bases, with 11 bases between them. The CDR3 covers 13 residues. The DNA of the CDR3 is TGTGCCAGCAGCTTTGAGGTGGTCGCTGAAGCTTTCTTT. Its translation is CASSFEVVAEAFF. The complete variable domain, with remaining parts taken from reference TRBV5-5 and TRBJ1-1, reads DAGVTQSPTHLIKTRGQQVTLRCSPISGHKSVSWYQQVLGQGPQFIFQYYEKEERGRGNFPDRFSARQFPNYSSELNVNALLLGDSALYLCASSFEVVAEAFFGQGTRLTVV.

The chain links TRBV7-3 to TRBJ2-5; D uncertain. The V end was cut by 2 bases, the J end by 0 bases, with 10 bases between. CDR1 is SGHTA, CDR2 FQGTGA, per germline. The CDR3 runs to 15 residues. CDR3 sequence (DNA): TGTGCCAGCAGCTTAGGGTCAGAGTACCAAGAGACCCAGTACTTC. This translates into CASSLGSEYQETQYF.

V is TRBV30 and J is TRBJ1-5, with unresolved D. This CDR3 has 15 residues. Germline CDR1 reads GTSNPN; CDR2 reads SVGIG (reference sequence). V was shortened by 0 bases and J by 3 bases, with 12 bases between the two germline ends. In nucleotides, the CDR3 is TGTGCCTGGAGTGTACAGTCACGGCCCAATCAGCCCCAGCATTTT. Residues: CAWSVQSRPNQPQHF.

The genes are TRBV20-1 and TRBJ1-2; D is undetermined. Trimming stripped 6 bases from V and 6 bases from J, with 11 bases between. Germline CDR1 is DFQATT and CDR2 is SNEGSKA (reference sequence). This CDR3 spans 11 amino acids. Written as DNA, the CDR3 is TGCAGTGCCTATACCTGGGATGGCTACACCTTC. As protein: CSAYTWDGYTF.

The chain employs TRBV19 and TRBJ2-7; a possible D gene is TRBD1 (6 bases). The germline gives CDR1 LNHDA, CDR2 SQIVND (reference sequence). The V and J ends lost 3 bases and 0 bases respectively, with 12 bases between them. This CDR3 region has 15 residues. The CDR3 sequence is CASSMTGQTSYEQYF. CDR3 nucleotides: TGTGCCAGTAGTATGACAGGTCAGACCTCCTACGAGCAGTACTTC.

V usage is TRBV4-1 and J usage is TRBJ1-5; 9 bases agree with TRBD1. V trimming: 3 bases; J trimming: 5 bases; junction bases outside the gene matches: 5. CDR3 length: 15 amino acids. From germline, CDR1 is MGHRA and CDR2 YSYEKL. This chain's CDR3 is CASSQSDRGYQPQHF. The CDR3 region has the DNA TGCGCCAGCAGCCAGAGTGACAGGGGGTATCAGCCCCAGCATTTT.

The J gene is TRBJ2-5, the V gene TRBV4-2, with 7 bases identical to TRBD2. The J segment lost 1 base and the V segment lost 3 bases, leaving 8 bases of the junction unmatched. Looked up from germline, CDR1 is LGHNA and CDR2 is YNFKEQ. The CDR3 totals 16 residues. The DNA of the CDR3 is TGTGCCAGCAGCCATCCCCAGCGGGGACCCCAAGAGACCCAGTACTTC. It translates to CASSHPQRGPQETQYF.

The chain uses TRBV28 and TRBJ1-2; D ambiguous. This CDR3 is built from 12 residues. Germline CDR1 is MDHEN and CDR2 is SYDVKM. Between the trimmed V and J ends, which lost 5 bases and 4 bases, there was a span of 8 bases. CDR3: CASSMVPYGYTF. CDR3 nucleotides: TGTGCCAGCAGTATGGTGCCCTATGGCTACACCTTC.

The V gene is TRBV2, the J gene TRBJ1-1; D perhaps matches TRBD1 (5 bases). The V end lost 10 bases, the J end lost 2 bases, and 14 bases lay between the germline ends. The CDR3 runs to 13 residues. Germline V gives CDR1 SNHLY, CDR2 FYNNEI. CDR3 coding DNA: TGTGCCACCCCGGGGCAGGTCAACACTGAAGCTTTCTTT. Translated: CATPGQVNTEAFF.

In DNA, the CDR3 is TGTGCCAGCAGCAGCGGGACAGCCTACAATCAGCCCCAGCATTTT. Amino acid sequence: CASSSGTAYNQPQHF. The V call is TRBV7-2, the J call TRBJ1-5, with TRBD1 matching over 7 bases. V lost 5 bases and J lost 3; bases outside the gene matches: 7. The germline gives CDR1 SGHTA, CDR2 FQGNSA. This CDR3 comprises 15 residues.

In the case of this clone: The same CDR3 is also encoded by other DNA sequences in this sample. This sequence joins TRBV6-5 and TRBJ2-7; D gene unclear. V was pared by 0 bases and J by 4 bases, with 10 bases between. The CDR3 has 14 amino acids. Germline V lookup: CDR1 MNHEY, CDR2 SVGAGI. This CDR3 reads CASSYSFLGYEQYF. For the CDR3, the DNA is TGTGCCAGCAGTTACTCTTTCCTGGGGTACGAGCAGTACTTC.

The chain combines TRBV12-5 with TRBJ2-4; D gene uncertain. The length of the CDR3 is 14 residues. Germline CDR1 is LGHNT and CDR2 is FRNRAP. The V end lost 6 bases, the J end lost 2 bases, and 11 bases lay between the germline ends. The CDR3 bases are TGTGCTAGTGGCCTCCAGGAAACCAAAAACATTCAGTACTTC. Protein: CASGLQETKNIQYF. The variable domain in full, with the rest retrieved from reference TRBV12-5 and TRBJ2-4, is DARVTQTPRHKVTEMGQEVTMRCQPILGHNTVFWYRQTMMQGLELLAYFRNRAPLDDSGMPKDRFSAEMPDATLATLKIQPSEPRDSAVYFCASGLQETKNIQYFGAGTRLSVL.

In regard to this clone: This specimen includes other DNA sequences encoding the same CDR3. The V gene is TRBV9, the J gene TRBJ2-1; 8 positions match TRBD1. Germline CDR1 SGDLS, CDR2 YYNGEE. The CDR3 contains 15 residues. With 3 bases clipped from V and 0 bases from J, the junction kept 2 bases outside the gene matches. CDR3 nucleotides: TGTGCCAGCAGCGGAACAGGGGGCTCCTACAATGAGCAGTTCTTC. The encoded protein is CASSGTGGSYNEQFF.

The V and J genes are TRBV9 and TRBJ2-1, with 11 bases that match TRBD2. Trimming at V came to 2 bases and at J to 6 bases, leaving 1 base not matched to a gene. Germline V CDR1 and CDR2: SGDLS, YYNGEE. The CDR3 runs 14 residues. This chain's CDR3 is CASSVSGGANEQFF. For the CDR3, the DNA is TGTGCCAGCAGCGTTAGCGGGGGGGCCAATGAGCAGTTCTTC.

The genes are TRBV6-5 and TRBJ2-3; D may be TRBD1 or TRBD2 (5 bases each). Germline V gene lookup returns CDR1 MNHEY and CDR2 SVGAGI. V was cut by 6 bases and J by 3 bases, with 13 bases left in between. This CDR3 comprises 14 residues. CDR3 protein: CASRLGTLTDTQYF. CDR3 in DNA: TGTGCCAGCAGGCTAGGGACCTTGACAGATACGCAGTATTTT.

This chain connects TRBV11-3 to TRBJ2-5; 7 bases map to TRBD1. The ends lost 3 bases at V and 2 bases at J; junction bases unmatched: 3. Germline V gene sequence: CDR1 SGHNT, CDR2 YENEEA. This CDR3 has 14 residues. The CDR3 region is CASSLDRLQETQYF. CDR3 nucleotides: TGTGCCAGCAGCTTGGACAGGTTACAAGAGACCCAGTACTTC. The complete variable domain, with remaining parts taken from reference TRBV11-3 and TRBJ2-5, reads EAGVVQSPRYKIIEKKQPVAFWCNPISGHNTLYWYLQNLGQGPELLIRYENEEAVDDSQLPKDRFSAERLKGVDSTLKIQPAELGDSAVYLCASSLDRLQETQYFGPGTRLLVL.

V is TRBV5-4 and J is TRBJ1-3; 11 bases line up with TRBD1. This CDR3 region has 17 residues. The germline CDR1 and CDR2 sequences are SGHNT and YYREEE (reference sequence). Unmatched junction bases numbered 10, after V lost 4 bases and J lost 4 bases. The CDR3 DNA reads as TGTGCCAGCAGCAGACCGGGACAGGGGGGATCCGGAAACACCATATATTTT. As protein: CASSRPGQGGSGNTIYF.

In DNA, the CDR3 is TGTGCCAGCAGATATTATCAGGGGGATAATTCACCCCTCCACTTT. Protein product: CASRYYQGDNSPLHF. This chain links TRBV28 with TRBJ1-6; 7 bases line up with TRBD1. This CDR3 spans 15 amino acids. Trimming cost V 6 bases and J 5 bases; bases outside gene matches: 7. From germline, CDR1 is MDHEN and CDR2 SYDVKM. Together with reference TRBV28 and TRBJ1-6, the CDR3 gives the full variable domain: DVKVTQSSRYLVKRTGEKVFLECVQDMDHENMFWYRQDPGLGLRLIYFSYDVKMKEKGDIPEGYSVSREKKERFSLILESASTNQTSMYLCASRYYQGDNSPLHFGNGTRLTVT.

The chain carries TRBV5-8 and TRBJ2-3; possible D gene TRBD2, 6 bases. The germline V and J ends were trimmed by 0 bases and 3 bases, with 14 bases remaining between them. The CDR3 has 16 amino acids. Germline V gives CDR1 SGHTS, CDR2 YDEGEE. CDR3: CASSLGRAGSTDTQYF. In DNA form, the CDR3 reads TGTGCCAGCAGCTTGGGCAGGGCGGGGAGTACAGATACGCAGTATTTT.